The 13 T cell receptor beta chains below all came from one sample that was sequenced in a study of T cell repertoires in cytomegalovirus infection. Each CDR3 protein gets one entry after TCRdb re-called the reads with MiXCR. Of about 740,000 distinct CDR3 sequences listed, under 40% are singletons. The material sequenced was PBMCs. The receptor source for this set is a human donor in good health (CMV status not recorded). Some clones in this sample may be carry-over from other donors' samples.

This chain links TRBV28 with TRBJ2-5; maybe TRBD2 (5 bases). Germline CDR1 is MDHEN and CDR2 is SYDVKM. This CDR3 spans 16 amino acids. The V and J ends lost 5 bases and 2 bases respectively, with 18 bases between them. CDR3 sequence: CASSASAFSEQETQYF. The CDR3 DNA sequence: TGTGCCAGCAGTGCCAGTGCTTTTAGCGAGCAAGAGACCCAGTACTTC.

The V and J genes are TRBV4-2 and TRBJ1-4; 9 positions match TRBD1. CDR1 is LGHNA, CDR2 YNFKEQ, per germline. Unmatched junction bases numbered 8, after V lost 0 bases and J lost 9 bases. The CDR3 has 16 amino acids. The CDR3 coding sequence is TGTGCCAGCAGCCAAGATACGGACAGGGGCACCCAAAAACTGTTTTTT. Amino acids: CASSQDTDRGTQKLFF.

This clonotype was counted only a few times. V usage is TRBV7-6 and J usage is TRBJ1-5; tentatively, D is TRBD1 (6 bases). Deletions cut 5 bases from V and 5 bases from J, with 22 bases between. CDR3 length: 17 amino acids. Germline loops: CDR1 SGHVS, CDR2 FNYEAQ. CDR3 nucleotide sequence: TGTGCCAGCAGCGAATCGGCGGGAATGGGGGGCTATCAGCCCCAGCATTTT. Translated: CASSESAGMGGYQPQHF.

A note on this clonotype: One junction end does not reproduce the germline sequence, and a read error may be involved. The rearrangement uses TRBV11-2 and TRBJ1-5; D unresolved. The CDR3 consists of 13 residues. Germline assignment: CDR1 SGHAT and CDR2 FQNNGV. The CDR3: CASSLGGSQPPHF. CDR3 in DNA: TGTGCCAGCAGCTTAGGTGGCTCTCAGCCCCCGCATTTT.

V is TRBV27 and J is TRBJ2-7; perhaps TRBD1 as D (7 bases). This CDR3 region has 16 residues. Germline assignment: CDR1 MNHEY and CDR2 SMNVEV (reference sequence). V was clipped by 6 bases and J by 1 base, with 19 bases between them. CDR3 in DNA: TGTGCCAGCAGCTGGACAGGACTCGGAGGGTCCTACGAGCAGTACTTC. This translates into CASSWTGLGGSYEQYF.

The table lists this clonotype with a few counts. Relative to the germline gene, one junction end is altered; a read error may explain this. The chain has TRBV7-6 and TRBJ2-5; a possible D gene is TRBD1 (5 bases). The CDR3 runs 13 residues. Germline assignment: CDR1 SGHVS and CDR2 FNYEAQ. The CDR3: CASSFDRQETQYF. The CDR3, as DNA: TGTGCTAGCAGCTTTGACAGACAAGAGACCCAGTACTTC.

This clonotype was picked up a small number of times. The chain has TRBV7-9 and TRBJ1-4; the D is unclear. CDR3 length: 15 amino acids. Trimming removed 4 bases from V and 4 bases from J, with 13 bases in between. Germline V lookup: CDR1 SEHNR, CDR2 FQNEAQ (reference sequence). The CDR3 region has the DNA TGTGCCAGCAGCTATGGCGGGCCGCGTAATGAAAAACTGTTTTTT. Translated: CASSYGGPRNEKLFF.

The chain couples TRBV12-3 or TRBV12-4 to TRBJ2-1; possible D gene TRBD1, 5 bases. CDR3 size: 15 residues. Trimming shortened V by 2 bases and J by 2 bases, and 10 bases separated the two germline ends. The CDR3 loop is CASSLKGKTYNEQFF. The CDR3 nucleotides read TGTGCCAGCAGTTTAAAGGGGAAAACCTACAATGAGCAGTTCTTC.

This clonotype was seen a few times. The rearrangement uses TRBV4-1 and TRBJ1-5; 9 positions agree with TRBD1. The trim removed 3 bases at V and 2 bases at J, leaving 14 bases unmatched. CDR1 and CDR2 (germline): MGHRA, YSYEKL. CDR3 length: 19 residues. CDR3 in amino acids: CASSHTLTGGRFGNQPQHF. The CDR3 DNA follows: TGCGCCAGCAGCCACACCCTCACAGGGGGCCGTTTCGGCAATCAGCCCCAGCATTTT.

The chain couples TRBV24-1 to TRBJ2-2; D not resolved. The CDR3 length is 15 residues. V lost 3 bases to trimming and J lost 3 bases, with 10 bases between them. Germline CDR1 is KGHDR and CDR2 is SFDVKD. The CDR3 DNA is TGTGCCACCAGTGATCCGGGCAGCTACACCGGGGAGCTGTTTTTT. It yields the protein CATSDPGSYTGELFF.

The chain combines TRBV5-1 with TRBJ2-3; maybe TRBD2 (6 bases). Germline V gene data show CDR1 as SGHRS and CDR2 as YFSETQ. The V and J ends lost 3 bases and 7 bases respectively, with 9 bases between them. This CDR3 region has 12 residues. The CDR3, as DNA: TGCGCCAGCAGCTCGGCGGGGAATACGCAGTATTTT. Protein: CASSSAGNTQYF.

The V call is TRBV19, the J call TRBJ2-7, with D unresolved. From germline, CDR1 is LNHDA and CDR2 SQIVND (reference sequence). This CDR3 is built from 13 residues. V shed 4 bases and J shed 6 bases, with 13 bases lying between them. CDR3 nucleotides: TGTGCCAGTAGTACGCGAGTTCTGGCCGAGCAGTACTTC. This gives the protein CASSTRVLAEQYF.

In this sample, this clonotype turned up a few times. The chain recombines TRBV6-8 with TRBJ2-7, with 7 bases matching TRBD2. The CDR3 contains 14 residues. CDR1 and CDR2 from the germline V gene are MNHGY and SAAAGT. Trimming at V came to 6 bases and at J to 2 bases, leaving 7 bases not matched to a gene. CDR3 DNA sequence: TGTGCCAGCAGCGGAACTAGCGTACCCTACGAGCAGTACTTC. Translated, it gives CASSGTSVPYEQYF.